This T cell receptor (beta chain) is from a study of blood T cell repertoires in COVID-19. On the study more broadly: The origin of the acute and convalescent COVID-19 samples was the United States, Italy and Spain. The cDNA or gDNA used as material had been derived from T cells, B-cell-depleted T cells, or PBMCs.

How the authors handled the data: Reference gene primer amplification yielded estimated nucleated cell counts. Generated by immunoSEQ multiplex PCR, the TCRdb table keeps only in-frame clones and is missing some. The DNA was the basis for D and trimming; V, J and clone size are from that table. The table shows around 100,000 clones, with around 85% occurring only once. The receptor was derived from a man aged 50 to 60 with active or convalescent COVID-19. Input material: peripheral blood.

The CDR3 protein is CASSGRTSGSYEQYF. CDR3 in DNA: TGTGCCAGCAGTGGACGGACTAGCGGTTCCTACGAGCAGTACTTC. The chain links TRBV6-6 to TRBJ2-7, with 10 bases aligning to TRBD2. Germline V gives CDR1 MNHNY, CDR2 SVGAGI (reference sequence). There are 15 residues in the CDR3. V lost 5 bases to trimming and J lost 1 base; unmatched junction nucleotides: 5.